The T cell receptor (beta chain) under discussion was sequenced for a study of graft-versus-host responses after intestinal transplantation. About the study: The study gave all recipients anti-thymocyte globulin induction, then tacrolimus and steroids for roughly 3 years. Findings and caveats of the study: Allografts of one patient group, those with graft-donor T cell macrochimerism, had high graft-versus-host to host-versus-graft clonal ratios.

Sequenced by immunoSEQ multiplex PCR; TCRdb stores in-frame clones only, minus some. Here the sample spans roughly 40,000 clones, 90% to 95% being singletons. Of note for this clone: No antigen is known for it.

Germline V CDR1 and CDR2: MGHRA, YSYEKL. V was trimmed by 1 base and J by 0 bases, leaving 13 bases between them. The CDR3 has 16 amino acids. The receptor's source is a human patient who received an intestinal transplant, so some T cells may come from the graft donor. This sample comprised PBMCs, obtained less than 750 days after intestinal transplantation. V gene TRBV4-1 combines with J gene TRBJ2-7; a weak D match, TRBD2 (5 bases). The CDR3 loop reads CASSQVSSIPSYEQYF. CDR3 DNA: TGCGCCAGCAGCCAAGTATCTAGCATCCCCTCCTACGAGCAGTACTTC.